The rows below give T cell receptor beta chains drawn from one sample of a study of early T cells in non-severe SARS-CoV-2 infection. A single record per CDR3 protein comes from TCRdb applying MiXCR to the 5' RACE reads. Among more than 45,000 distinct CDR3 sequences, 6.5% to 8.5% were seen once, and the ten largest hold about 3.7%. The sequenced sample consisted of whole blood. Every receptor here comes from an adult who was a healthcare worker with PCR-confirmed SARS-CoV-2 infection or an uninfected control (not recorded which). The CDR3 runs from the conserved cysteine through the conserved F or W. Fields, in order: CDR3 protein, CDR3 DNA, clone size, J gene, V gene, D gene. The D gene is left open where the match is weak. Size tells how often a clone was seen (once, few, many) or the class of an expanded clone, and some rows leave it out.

CDR3: CASSLSGVGETQYF; DNA: TGTGCCAGCAGCTTATCAGGGGTTGGCGAGACCCAGTACTTC; size: .; J: TRBJ2-5; V: TRBV7-2; D: .
CDR3: CATSRDRIWENTEAFF; DNA: TGTGCCACCAGCAGAGATCGGATTTGGGAGAACACTGAAGCTTTCTTT; size: .; J: TRBJ1-1; V: TRBV15; D: .
CDR3: CASTINTGELFF; DNA: TGTGCCAGCACCATAAACACCGGGGAGCTGTTTTTT; size: few; J: TRBJ2-2; V: TRBV2; D: .
CDR3: CSARDWREDHEQYF; DNA: TGCAGTGCTAGAGATTGGCGGGAGGACCACGAGCAGTACTTC; size: .; J: TRBJ2-7; V: TRBV20-1; D: TRBD2
CDR3: CASSPWARDEQFF; DNA: TGTGCCAGCAGTCCCTGGGCGAGGGATGAGCAGTTCTTC; size: many; J: TRBJ2-1; V: TRBV7-6; D: .
CDR3: CASSSDRLNTEAFF; DNA: TGTGCCAGCAGTTCCGACAGGTTGAACACTGAAGCTTTCTTT; size: many; J: TRBJ1-1; V: TRBV7-6; D: .
CDR3: CSAWAVGTEAFF; DNA: TGCAGCGCCTGGGCTGTGGGGACTGAAGCTTTCTTT; size: many; J: TRBJ1-1; V: TRBV29-1; D: .
CDR3: CASSFSSQYEQYF; DNA: TGTGCCAGCAGTTTTTCCAGCCAATACGAGCAGTACTTC; size: .; J: TRBJ2-7; V: TRBV12-3/TRBV12-4; D: .
CDR3: CASESSGTPGEQFF; DNA: TGTGCCAGCGAATCGAGCGGGACACCGGGTGAGCAGTTCTTC; size: many; J: TRBJ2-1; V: TRBV12-3/TRBV12-4; D: .
CDR3: CASSWVQVSNTEAFF; DNA: TGTGCCAGCAGCTGGGTTCAGGTTTCAAACACTGAAGCTTTCTTT; size: many; J: TRBJ1-1; V: TRBV7-9; D: .
CDR3: CASSPSGTADTQYF; DNA: TGTGCCAGCAGCCCCAGCGGTACGGCCGATACGCAGTATTTT; size: many; J: TRBJ2-3; V: TRBV7-8; D: .
CDR3: CASSFLGMSSTDTQYF; DNA: TGCGCCAGCAGTTTCCTGGGTATGTCAAGCACAGATACGCAGTATTTT; size: few; J: TRBJ2-3; V: TRBV5-1; D: .
CDR3: CAISESPAARTDTQYF; DNA: TGTGCCATCAGTGAGTCTCCGGCAGCCCGGACAGATACGCAGTATTTT; size: .; J: TRBJ2-3; V: TRBV10-3; D: .
CDR3: CASSSGAGLYEQYF; DNA: TGTGCCAGCAGTTCAGGGGCGGGACTCTACGAGCAGTACTTC; size: many; J: TRBJ2-7; V: TRBV12-3/TRBV12-4; D: .
CDR3: CASNKAGGPDTGELFF; DNA: TGTGCCAGCAATAAGGCGGGAGGGCCCGACACCGGGGAGCTGTTTTTT; size: .; J: TRBJ2-2; V: TRBV7-8; D: TRBD2
CDR3: CSADGGQGVETQYF; DNA: TGCAGCGCCGATGGGGGACAGGGGGTCGAGACCCAGTACTTC; size: many; J: TRBJ2-5; V: TRBV29-1; D: TRBD1
CDR3: CAWSSSYYEQYF; DNA: TGTGCCTGGAGTTCCTCCTACTACGAGCAGTACTTC; size: many; J: TRBJ2-7; V: TRBV30; D: .
CDR3: CSAREGSGSNEQFF; DNA: TGCAGTGCCAGAGAAGGTAGCGGGTCAAATGAGCAGTTCTTC; size: .; J: TRBJ2-1; V: TRBV20-1; D: TRBD2
CDR3: CSATGFSTDTQYF; DNA: TGCAGTGCAACCGGCTTTAGCACAGATACGCAGTATTTT; size: many; J: TRBJ2-3; V: TRBV20-1; D: .
CDR3: CASKTGSGGYTF; DNA: TGTGCCAGCAAAACTGGGTCGGGTGGCTACACCTTC; size: .; J: TRBJ1-2; V: TRBV6-5; D: .
CDR3: CASSLALAPQETQYF; DNA: TGCGCCAGCAGCTTGGCCCTAGCTCCCCAAGAGACCCAGTACTTC; size: many; J: TRBJ2-5; V: TRBV5-1; D: .
CDR3: CASSRGEGTQYF; DNA: TGTGCCAGCAGTCGCGGGGAAGGTACGCAGTATTTT; size: .; J: TRBJ2-3; V: TRBV6-6; D: .